This T cell receptor beta chain emerged from a study of cytomegalovirus exposure and HLA in healthy donors. Study overall: Earlier work reported 90 million to 120 million unique TCR beta sequences from 170 million or so T cells.

Study outcomes and limitations: Owing to their indistinguishability, certain V segments, notably TRBV6-2 and TRBV6-3, were excluded. Later work found most CMV-associated TCR beta chains apparently HLA-restricted.

J gave up 7 bases and V 4 bases, and 7 bases lay outside the gene matches. Germline V CDR1 and CDR2: SGHVS, FNYEAQ. The CDR3 runs 14 residues. The primer mix had 60 Vbeta and 13 Jbeta primers. Measured with immunoSEQ multiplex PCR; TCRdb has only the in-frame clones, and not every one. Of around 150,000 clones listed, 75% were seen once; the top ten hold about 10%. Comment on this clone: Its antigen remains unidentified.

Sample: PBMCs. This TCR derives from a young man in good health and CMV-seropositive. This chain connects TRBV7-6 to TRBJ2-1; TRBD1 agrees at 7 bases. The CDR3 DNA sequence: TGTGCCAGCAGCTCTTGGACAGGTCAGAATGAGCAGTTCTTC. It translates to CASSSWTGQNEQFF.